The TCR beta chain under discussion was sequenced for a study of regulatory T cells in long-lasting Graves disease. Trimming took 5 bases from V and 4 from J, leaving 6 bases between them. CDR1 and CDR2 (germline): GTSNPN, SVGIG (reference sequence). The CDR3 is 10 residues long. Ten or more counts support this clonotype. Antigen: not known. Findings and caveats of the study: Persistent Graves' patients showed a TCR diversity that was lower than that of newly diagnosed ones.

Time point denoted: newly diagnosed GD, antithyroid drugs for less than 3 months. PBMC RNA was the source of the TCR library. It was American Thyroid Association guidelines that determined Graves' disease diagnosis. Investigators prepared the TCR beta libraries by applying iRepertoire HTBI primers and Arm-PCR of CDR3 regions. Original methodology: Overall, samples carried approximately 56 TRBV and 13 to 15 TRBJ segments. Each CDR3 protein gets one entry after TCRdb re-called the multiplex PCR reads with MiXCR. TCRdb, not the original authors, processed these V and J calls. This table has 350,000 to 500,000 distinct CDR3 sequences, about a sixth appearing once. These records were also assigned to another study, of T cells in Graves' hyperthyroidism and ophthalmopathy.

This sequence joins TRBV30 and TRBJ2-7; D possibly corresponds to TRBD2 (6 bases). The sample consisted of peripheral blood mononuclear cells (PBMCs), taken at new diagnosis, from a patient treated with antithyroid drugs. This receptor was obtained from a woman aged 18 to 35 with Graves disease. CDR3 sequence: CAWGRYEQYF. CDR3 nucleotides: TGTGCCTGGGGGAGGTACGAGCAGTACTTC.